These T cell receptor beta chains were read from a single sample in a study of blood T cell repertoires in COVID-19. Sequenced by immunoSEQ multiplex PCR; TCRdb stores in-frame clones only, minus some. Counted here are more than 350,000 clones, roughly 90% occurring once; the ten biggest clones make up roughly 1.4%. Specimen: PBMCs or T cells enriched from blood (not recorded which). The receptors here all came from a woman between 18 and 30 years old who had been exposed to COVID-19. CDR3s include the opening cysteine and the closing phenylalanine or tryptophan. The D gene is left open where the match is weak. Clone size, where shown, is once, few, many, or a class for clones that have expanded.

d_call: NA; clone_size: NA; j_call: TRBJ1-1; v_call: TRBV7-9; cdr3_nt: TGTGCCAGCAGCTTAGCAACTCAACCCGGGGAAGCTTTCTTT; cdr3_aa: CASSLATQPGEAFF
d_call: NA; clone_size: NA; j_call: TRBJ1-2; v_call: TRBV28; cdr3_nt: TGTGCCAGCAGTTCCAGGGCCCTCTATGGCTACACCTTC; cdr3_aa: CASSSRALYGYTF
d_call: NA; clone_size: NA; j_call: TRBJ2-7; v_call: TRBV18; cdr3_nt: TGTGCCAGCTCACCTGGGTTAGCCCGTGACGAGCAGTACTTC; cdr3_aa: CASSPGLARDEQYF
d_call: TRBD1; clone_size: NA; j_call: TRBJ1-3; v_call: TRBV18; cdr3_nt: TGTGCCAGCTCACCGACAGGGGGCTCTGGAAACACCATATATTTT; cdr3_aa: CASSPTGGSGNTIYF
d_call: TRBD1; clone_size: NA; j_call: TRBJ1-1; v_call: TRBV7-9; cdr3_nt: TGTGCCACCCACAGGGGATTGAACACTGAAGCTTTCTTT; cdr3_aa: CATHRGLNTEAFF
d_call: TRBD1; clone_size: NA; j_call: TRBJ1-1; v_call: TRBV3-1/TRBV3-2; cdr3_nt: TGTGCCAGCAGCCAAACAGGGGAAATTGAAGCTTTCTTT; cdr3_aa: CASSQTGEIEAFF
d_call: NA; clone_size: NA; j_call: TRBJ1-1; v_call: TRBV3-1/TRBV3-2; cdr3_nt: TGTGCCAGCCGTGGAGTGGCGGGGACTGAAGCTTTCTTT; cdr3_aa: CASRGVAGTEAFF
d_call: TRBD2; clone_size: few; j_call: TRBJ2-1; v_call: TRBV5-5; cdr3_nt: TGTGCCAGCAGCCCGGGACTAGCGGGAGTCTTGAATGAGCAGTTCTTC; cdr3_aa: CASSPGLAGVLNEQFF
d_call: NA; clone_size: NA; j_call: TRBJ1-4; v_call: TRBV28; cdr3_nt: TGTGCCAGCAGTTTAGCTCAACCGGGACAAGGAAAACTGTTTTTT; cdr3_aa: CASSLAQPGQGKLFF
d_call: NA; clone_size: NA; j_call: TRBJ1-4; v_call: TRBV6-6; cdr3_nt: TGTGCCAGCAGGGGCAGGGGTAATGAAAAACTGTTTTTT; cdr3_aa: CASRGRGNEKLFF
d_call: TRBD1; clone_size: NA; j_call: TRBJ1-2; v_call: TRBV5-5; cdr3_nt: TGTGCCAGCAGCGCAAATGGACAGGTTCTTTATGGCTACACCTTC; cdr3_aa: CASSANGQVLYGYTF
d_call: TRBD1; clone_size: NA; j_call: TRBJ2-1; v_call: TRBV7-7; cdr3_nt: TGTGCCAGCAGCTCCGGACAGGGGAATGAGCAGTTCTTC; cdr3_aa: CASSSGQGNEQFF
d_call: NA; clone_size: NA; j_call: TRBJ1-2; v_call: TRBV28; cdr3_nt: TGTGCCAGCAGGCGGGGGCCTTACTATGGCTACACCTTC; cdr3_aa: CASRRGPYYGYTF
d_call: TRBD2; clone_size: NA; j_call: TRBJ2-3; v_call: TRBV9; cdr3_nt: TGTGCCAGCAGCGTAGGAGCGGGAATGGATACGCAGTATTTT; cdr3_aa: CASSVGAGMDTQYF
d_call: NA; clone_size: NA; j_call: TRBJ1-3; v_call: TRBV3-1/TRBV3-2; cdr3_nt: TGTGCCAGCAGCCGTAGACAGAGCTCTGGAAACACCATATATTTT; cdr3_aa: CASSRRQSSGNTIYF
d_call: TRBD2; clone_size: NA; j_call: TRBJ2-1; v_call: TRBV4-1; cdr3_nt: TGCGCCAGCAGCCTTATTAGGTCTAGTAGCGGGAATGAGCAGTTCTTC; cdr3_aa: CASSLIRSSSGNEQFF
d_call: NA; clone_size: NA; j_call: TRBJ1-4; v_call: TRBV11-2; cdr3_nt: TGTGCCAGCAGCTTTGGTACAGTGGGCGAAAAACTGTTTTTT; cdr3_aa: CASSFGTVGEKLFF
d_call: NA; clone_size: NA; j_call: TRBJ2-1; v_call: TRBV7-9; cdr3_nt: TGTGCCAGCAGCTTCCGGGACAGCGTAGCGGGATACGAGGGTGAGCAGTTCTTC; cdr3_aa: CASSFRDSVAGYEGEQFF
d_call: TRBD1; clone_size: NA; j_call: TRBJ1-5; v_call: TRBV9; cdr3_nt: TGTGCCAGCAGCGTAGATGGGCAGGGGGGACAGCCCCAGCATTTT; cdr3_aa: CASSVDGQGGQPQHF
d_call: TRBD1; clone_size: NA; j_call: TRBJ1-1; v_call: TRBV29-1; cdr3_nt: TGCAGCGGGACGGACAGGGCCCACACTGAAGCTTTCTTT; cdr3_aa: CSGTDRAHTEAFF
d_call: NA; clone_size: NA; j_call: TRBJ1-4; v_call: TRBV10-3; cdr3_nt: TGTGCCATCAGTAGAGGGGGTCTAGAAACTAATGAAAAACTGTTTTTT; cdr3_aa: CAISRGGLETNEKLFF
d_call: NA; clone_size: NA; j_call: TRBJ2-5; v_call: TRBV12-1; cdr3_nt: TGTGCCAGCAGCATCGGGGCCACTAGCGGGAGACTCCAAGAGACCCAGTACTTC; cdr3_aa: CASSIGATSGRLQETQYF
d_call: TRBD1; clone_size: NA; j_call: TRBJ1-3; v_call: TRBV13; cdr3_nt: TGTGCCAGCAGCTTATGGGACAGCAATAGAAACACCATATATTTT; cdr3_aa: CASSLWDSNRNTIYF
d_call: TRBD1; clone_size: NA; j_call: TRBJ1-1; v_call: TRBV7-2; cdr3_nt: TGTGCCAGCAGCCCTAGCCCGGGACAGGGGACTGAAGCTTTCTTT; cdr3_aa: CASSPSPGQGTEAFF
d_call: TRBD2; clone_size: NA; j_call: TRBJ2-1; v_call: TRBV9; cdr3_nt: TGTGCCAGCAGCCTCACACCGGGACTATTTTTCTCCTACAATGAGCAGTTCTTC; cdr3_aa: CASSLTPGLFFSYNEQFF
d_call: NA; clone_size: NA; j_call: TRBJ2-2; v_call: TRBV7-7; cdr3_nt: TGTGCCAGCAGCTCCGTTGGGCTAAACACCGGGGAGCTGTTTTTT; cdr3_aa: CASSSVGLNTGELFF
d_call: NA; clone_size: NA; j_call: TRBJ1-1; v_call: TRBV4-2; cdr3_nt: TGTGCCAGCAGCCAAGGAGGAACCACTGAAGCTTTCTTT; cdr3_aa: CASSQGGTTEAFF
d_call: NA; clone_size: NA; j_call: TRBJ2-7; v_call: TRBV9; cdr3_nt: TGTGCCAGCAGCGTAGGGACTCCTTCCTACGAGCAGTACTTC; cdr3_aa: CASSVGTPSYEQYF